This passage covers 30 T cell receptor beta chains from one sample sequenced in a study of T-cell reconstitution after alpha-beta-depleted transplantation in children. Researchers prepared the TCRbeta library using unique molecular identifiers, the study reports. MiXCR, run by TCRdb on the PCR reads, gives a single entry per CDR3 protein. Here the sample spans about 540,000 distinct CDR3 sequences, about a sixth being singletons. The sequenced sample was PBMCs from the stem cell graft donor, obtained from the stem cell graft. Every receptor here comes from a human donor who donated a stem cell graft to a child with acute lymphoblastic leukemia.

The rearrangement links TRBV5-5 to TRBJ2-4; the D gene is possibly TRBD2 (6 bases). Germline V lookup: CDR1 SGHKS, CDR2 YYEKEE (reference sequence). The CDR3 has 15 residues. V was shortened by 0 bases and J by 8 bases, with 15 bases between the two germline ends. The chain's CDR3 is CASSLGTIRLDIQYF. CDR3 nucleotides: TGTGCCAGCAGCTTGGGGACTATACGTTTGGACATTCAGTACTTC.

This clonotype was found a few times. The rearrangement links TRBV6-1 to TRBJ2-7; 7 bases agree with TRBD1. Germline V gives CDR1 MNHNS, CDR2 SASEGT. The CDR3 consists of 13 residues. Trimming cost V 9 bases and J 5 bases; bases outside gene matches: 10. CDR3 DNA: TGTGCCAGTACTAACAGGGGAAAGGACGAGCAGTACTTC. Amino acids: CASTNRGKDEQYF.

The chain carries TRBV6-2 or TRBV6-3 and TRBJ1-2; D might be TRBD1 (6 bases). V lost 6 bases and J lost 7, with 15 bases in between. CDR1 and CDR2 (germline): MNHEY, SVGEGT. This CDR3 is built from 13 residues. In DNA form, the CDR3 reads TGTGCCAGCAGGACGTTGGTGGGGGCTGGCTACACCTTC. This translates into CASRTLVGAGYTF.

The rearrangement joins TRBV5-5 to TRBJ2-2; 7 bases align to TRBD1. This CDR3 comprises 15 residues. The ends lost 3 bases at V and 5 bases at J; junction bases unmatched: 7. CDR1 is SGHKS and CDR2 is YYEKEE in the germline V gene (reference sequence). The CDR3 sequence is CASSYRQGITGELFF. The CDR3 DNA sequence: TGTGCCAGCAGCTACCGACAGGGTATTACCGGGGAGCTGTTTTTT.

This clonotype was observed a handful of times. V gene TRBV6-5 combines with J gene TRBJ2-1; D is perhaps TRBD2 (5 bases). V lost 2 bases and J lost 3, with 11 bases in between. The CDR3 runs to 15 residues. The germline V gene has CDR1 MNHEY and CDR2 SVGAGI. The CDR3 DNA reads TGTGCCAGCAGTTACGTTGCTAGCTTCTACAATGAGCAGTTCTTC. This codes for CASSYVASFYNEQFF.

The chain couples TRBV18 to TRBJ2-7; TRBD2 matches 14 bases. CDR3 length: 15 residues. CDR1 is KGHSH and CDR2 is LQKENI in the germline V gene. Trimming took 3 bases from V and 6 from J; bases not matched to a gene: 4. This chain's CDR3 is CASSPWTSGRFEQYF. CDR3 sequence (DNA): TGTGCCAGCTCACCCTGGACTAGCGGGAGGTTCGAGCAGTACTTC.

Many counts were recorded for this clonotype. This sequence joins TRBV5-1 and TRBJ2-7, with D uncertain. The V end was cut by 4 bases, the J end by 4 bases, with 15 bases between. The CDR3 sequence is 14 residues long. Germline-derived CDR1 and CDR2 are SGHRS and YFSETQ. The DNA of the CDR3 is TGCGCCAGCAGCACCGAGACCGTGCCTTACGAGCAGTACTTC. Residues: CASSTETVPYEQYF.

This clonotype has more than one count but fewer than ten. Written as DNA, the CDR3 is TGCAGCGCCCTCACCGACGGGAGAGGTGACGAGCAGTACTTC. It encodes CSALTDGRGDEQYF. The rearrangement links TRBV29-1 to TRBJ2-7; tentative D call: TRBD2 (6 bases). The germline V and J ends were trimmed by 7 bases and 5 bases, with 21 bases remaining between them. The CDR3 sequence is 14 residues long. Germline lookup yields CDR1 SQVTM and CDR2 ANQGSEA.

The V gene is TRBV25-1, the J gene TRBJ2-1; D perhaps matches TRBD1 (6 bases). CDR3 size: 13 residues. Germline V CDR1 and CDR2: MGHDK, SYGVNS. V was cut by 3 bases and J by 10 bases, with 13 bases left in between. The CDR3: CASSEAGVGEQFF. Written as DNA, the CDR3 is TGTGCCAGCAGTGAGGCAGGGGTTGGCGAGCAGTTCTTC.

This clonotype was seen a handful of times. The V call is TRBV12-3 or TRBV12-4, the J call TRBJ1-2; 10 positions match TRBD1. The CDR3 loop spans 15 amino acids. Trimming took 5 bases from V and 7 from J; bases not matched to a gene: 10. CDR3 coding DNA: TGTGCCAGCAGTCCGGACAGGGGGTGGATAGGTGGCTACACCTTC. This codes for CASSPDRGWIGGYTF.

This clonotype was seen more than once but under ten times. V is TRBV11-2 and J is TRBJ2-2, with D perhaps TRBD2 (6 bases). The V end lost 5 bases, the J end lost 4 bases, and 14 bases lay between the germline ends. CDR3 length: 15 amino acids. Germline CDR1 and CDR2: SGHAT and FQNNGV. DNA for the CDR3: TGTGCCAGCAGCCTATTGGGACTTCTCACCGGGGAGCTGTTTTTT. Translated: CASSLLGLLTGELFF.

The rearrangement uses TRBV3-1 and TRBJ1-5; D remains ambiguous. The CDR3 is 16 residues long. Trimming shortened V by 0 bases and J by 0 bases, and 9 bases separated the two germline ends. From germline, CDR1 is LGHDT and CDR2 YNNKEL (reference sequence). As DNA, the CDR3 is TGTGCCAGCAGCCAAGAAGGCGTCTATAGCAATCAGCCCCAGCATTTT. Its translation is CASSQEGVYSNQPQHF.

The J gene is TRBJ1-2, the V gene TRBV7-9; TRBD1 matches at 10 bases. CDR3 length: 15 residues. Germline trimming cut 2 bases from V and 7 bases from J; bases unmatched to any gene: 7. Germline CDR1 SEHNR, CDR2 FQNEAQ (reference sequence). The CDR3 DNA reads TGTGCCAGCAGCTTATCCGGACAGGGGGTAGTTGGCTACACCTTC. Translated: CASSLSGQGVVGYTF.

This clonotype was counted a few times. The chain uses TRBV5-1 and TRBJ1-1; D is perhaps TRBD1 (5 bases). Germline V gene lookup returns CDR1 SGHRS and CDR2 YFSETQ. Trimming took off 4 bases at V and 4 bases at J, with 17 bases between the two ends. The CDR3 has 15 amino acids. The CDR3 protein is CASSTGLGGITEAFF. The CDR3 DNA sequence: TGCGCCAGCAGCACCGGACTGGGGGGAATCACTGAAGCTTTCTTT. Using reference TRBV5-1 and TRBJ1-1 for the parts outside the CDR3, the full variable domain is KAGVTQTPRYLIKTRGQQVTLSCSPISGHRSVSWYQQTPGQGLQFLFEYFSETQRNKGNFPGRFSGRQFSNSRSEMNVSTLELGDSALYLCASSTGLGGITEAFFGQGTRLTVV.

V gene TRBV5-1 combines with J gene TRBJ2-1, with 11 positions matching TRBD2. V dropped 5 bases and J dropped 6; count of bases not matched to a gene: 4. The CDR3 has 14 amino acids. The germline gives CDR1 SGHRS, CDR2 YFSETQ. This chain's CDR3 is CASRLAGDGNEQFF. DNA for the CDR3: TGCGCCAGCAGACTAGCGGGAGACGGCAATGAGCAGTTCTTC. The whole variable domain, remainder taken from reference TRBV5-1 and TRBJ2-1, is KAGVTQTPRYLIKTRGQQVTLSCSPISGHRSVSWYQQTPGQGLQFLFEYFSETQRNKGNFPGRFSGRQFSNSRSEMNVSTLELGDSALYLCASRLAGDGNEQFFGPGTRLTVL.

At least ten counts were recorded for this clonotype. This chain links TRBV12-3 or TRBV12-4 with TRBJ1-4, with a tentative D call TRBD1 (5 bases). V shed 3 bases and J shed 8 bases, with 13 bases lying between them. The CDR3 is made up of 14 amino acids. CDR3 residues: CASSFITRDEKLFF. The CDR3 DNA follows: TGTGCCAGCAGTTTTATCACAAGGGACGAAAAACTGTTTTTT.

This clonotype was seen more than once but under ten times. This chain links TRBV4-2 with TRBJ2-7; D is uncertain. CDR1 is LGHNA, CDR2 YNFKEQ, per germline. The CDR3 runs to 14 residues. V was clipped by 1 base and J by 1 base, with 8 bases between them. The CDR3 protein is CASSQGGQSYEQYF. For the CDR3, the DNA is TGTGCCAGCAGCCAAGGAGGCCAGTCCTACGAGCAGTACTTC.

The DNA for the CDR3 is TGTGCCAGCAGCTTAGGTTCAAGTCCGTTCTACGAGCAGTACTTC. Amino acid sequence: CASSLGSSPFYEQYF. The rearrangement links TRBV11-2 to TRBJ2-7; no clear D. Looked up from germline, CDR1 is SGHAT and CDR2 is FQNNGV. Trimming pared 1 base from V and 3 bases from J, leaving 13 bases between. CDR3 size: 15 residues.

This clonotype was observed a few times. J is TRBJ2-1 and V is TRBV4-1; unclear D gene. The germline CDR1 and CDR2 sequences are MGHRA and YSYEKL. The V end was cut by 3 bases, the J end by 3 bases, with 15 bases between. The length of the CDR3 is 16 residues. CDR3 coding DNA: TGCGCCAGCAGCCAGCCCTTTGCTTCGGGCTACAATGAGCAGTTCTTC. It encodes CASSQPFASGYNEQFF.

V is TRBV28 and J is TRBJ2-1; 12 nucleotides agree with TRBD1. CDR1 and CDR2 (germline): MDHEN, SYDVKM. V shed 7 bases and J 7 bases; nucleotides not matched to a gene: 11. The CDR3 sequence is 16 residues long. In DNA form, the CDR3 reads TGTGCCAGCATCGGACCGGGACAGGGGGCGCAGAATGAGCAGTTCTTC. It is translated as CASIGPGQGAQNEQFF.

The chain uses TRBV3-1 and TRBJ2-1; 7 bases align to TRBD1. This CDR3 region has 15 residues. In germline, CDR1 is LGHDT, CDR2 YNNKEL (reference sequence). With V trimmed by 4 bases and J by 4 bases, 7 bases remained unmatched. For the CDR3, the DNA is TGTGCCAGCAGCCGACCGGGACAGATGTACAATGAGCAGTTCTTC. Its translation: CASSRPGQMYNEQFF.

V usage is TRBV5-1 and J usage is TRBJ2-7; no definite D call. This CDR3 is 13 amino acids long. V lost 2 bases and J 2 bases, leaving 8 bases between the germline ends. Per germline, CDR1 SGHRS and CDR2 YFSETQ. CDR3 amino acids: CASSFSEAYEQYF. The CDR3 nucleotides read TGCGCCAGCAGCTTCAGTGAGGCCTACGAGCAGTACTTC.

This clonotype was seen a few times. The chain combines TRBV9 with TRBJ2-1; 7 bases are a match to TRBD2. CDR1 and CDR2 (germline): SGDLS, YYNGEE. J was trimmed by 4 bases and V by 0 bases; bases with no gene match: 7. This CDR3 contains 16 residues. CDR3 coding DNA: TGTGCCAGCAGCGTAGGGGGAGGGCGTAGTTACAATGAGCAGTTCTTC. It yields the protein CASSVGGGRSYNEQFF.

V gene TRBV20-1 combines with J gene TRBJ2-1, with 13 bases lining up with TRBD2. The germline gives CDR1 DFQATT, CDR2 SNEGSKA (reference sequence). V lost 5 bases to trimming and J lost 5 bases; unmatched junction nucleotides: 9. This CDR3 has 16 residues. This CDR3 reads CSALGTSGRGNNEQFF. The CDR3 DNA sequence: TGCAGTGCTTTGGGTACTAGCGGGAGGGGAAACAATGAGCAGTTCTTC.

This chain uses TRBV6-1 with TRBJ2-5; TRBD2 matches 11 bases. The CDR3 has 16 amino acids. V gave up 5 bases and J gave up 4 bases; unmatched junction bases: 9. CDR1 is MNHNS and CDR2 is SASEGT in the germline V gene. The CDR3 region is CASSTTSGGDGETQYF. As DNA, the CDR3 is TGTGCCAGCAGTACCACTAGCGGGGGAGATGGAGAGACCCAGTACTTC.

This clonotype appeared a few times. This chain connects TRBV29-1 to TRBJ2-2; TRBD2 is a possible D gene (6 bases). From germline, CDR1 is SQVTM and CDR2 ANQGSEA. Trimming cost V 7 bases and J 1 base, with 13 bases left between them. This CDR3 is built from 14 residues. The CDR3: CSAKGRENTGELFF. DNA for the CDR3: TGCAGCGCTAAAGGGCGGGAGAACACCGGGGAGCTGTTTTTT.

This sequence joins TRBV7-8 and TRBJ2-1; D is possibly TRBD2 (6 bases). Trimming cost V 5 bases and J 4 bases, with 15 bases left between them. Germline assignment: CDR1 SGHVS and CDR2 FQNEAQ. This CDR3 has 15 residues. For the CDR3, the DNA is TGTGCCAGCAGCCTAGGGGCTAGCGCTTACAATGAGCAGTTCTTC. This codes for CASSLGASAYNEQFF.

The V gene is TRBV12-3 or TRBV12-4, the J gene TRBJ1-1; D perhaps matches TRBD1 (5 bases). The CDR3 covers 16 residues. Trimming took 0 bases from V and 1 from J, leaving 12 bases between them. CDR3 sequence reads: CASSLALEGRNTEAFF. The CDR3 nucleotides are TGTGCCAGCAGTTTAGCGCTTGAGGGGAGGAACACTGAAGCTTTCTTT.

A few counts support this clonotype. V and J are TRBV7-9 and TRBJ1-5; TRBD1 agrees at 7 bases. This CDR3 contains 14 residues. With 5 bases clipped from V and 6 bases from J, the junction kept 7 bases outside the gene matches. CDR1 SEHNR and CDR2 FQNEAQ come from the germline V gene (reference sequence). CDR3 nucleotides: TGTGCCAGCAGCCCTACAGGGGACTTTCAGCCCCAGCATTTT. Amino acid sequence: CASSPTGDFQPQHF.

This clonotype was seen at least ten times. V and J are TRBV12-3 or TRBV12-4 and TRBJ1-1; D is undetermined. The CDR3 extends over 13 amino acids. V lost 9 bases, J lost 1 base, and 12 bases lay in between. CDR3 DNA sequence: TGTGCCAGTCGACGGACGGGGAACACTGAAGCTTTCTTT. This sequence encodes CASRRTGNTEAFF.